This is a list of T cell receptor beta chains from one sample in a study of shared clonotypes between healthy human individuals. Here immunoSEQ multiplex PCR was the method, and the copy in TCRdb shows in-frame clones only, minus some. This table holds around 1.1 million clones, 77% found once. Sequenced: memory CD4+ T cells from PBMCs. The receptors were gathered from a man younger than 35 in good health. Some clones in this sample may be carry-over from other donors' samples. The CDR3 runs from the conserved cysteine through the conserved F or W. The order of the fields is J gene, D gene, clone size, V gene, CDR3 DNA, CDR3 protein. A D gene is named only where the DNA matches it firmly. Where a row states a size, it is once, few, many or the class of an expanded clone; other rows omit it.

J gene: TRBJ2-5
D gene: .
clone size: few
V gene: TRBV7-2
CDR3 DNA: TGTGCCAGCAGCTCACAAGAGACCCAGTACTTC
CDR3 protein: CASSSQETQYF

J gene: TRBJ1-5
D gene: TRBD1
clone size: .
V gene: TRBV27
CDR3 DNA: TGTGCCAGCGCTTTCACAGGGGCGTTCAATCAGCCCCAGCATTTT
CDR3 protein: CASAFTGAFNQPQHF

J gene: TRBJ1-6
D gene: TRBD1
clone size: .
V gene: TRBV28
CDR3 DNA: TGTGCCAGCAGTTTCGACAGGGAGGGTTCACCCCTCCACTTT
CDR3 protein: CASSFDREGSPLHF

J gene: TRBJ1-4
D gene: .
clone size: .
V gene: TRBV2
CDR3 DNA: TGTGCCAGCACCGGAAGGGAAAAACTGTTTTTT
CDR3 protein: CASTGREKLFF

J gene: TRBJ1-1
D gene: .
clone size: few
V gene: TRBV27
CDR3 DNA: TGTGCCAGCAGTCCCCAGGTGAACACTGAAGCTTTCTTT
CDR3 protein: CASSPQVNTEAFF

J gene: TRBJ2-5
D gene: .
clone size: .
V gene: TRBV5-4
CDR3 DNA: TGTGCCAGCAGCTTGGCAGAGAGGGAGACCCAGTACTTC
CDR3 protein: CASSLAERETQYF

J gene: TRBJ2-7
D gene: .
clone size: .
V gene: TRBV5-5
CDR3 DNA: TGTGCCAGCAGCTCGACGGAATCACACGTCGAGCAGTACTTC
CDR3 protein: CASSSTESHVEQYF

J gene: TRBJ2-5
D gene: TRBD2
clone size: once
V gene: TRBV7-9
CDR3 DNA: TGTGCCAGCCAAGAGACTAGCGGGAGAGGTGAGACCCAGTACTTC
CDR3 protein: CASQETSGRGETQYF

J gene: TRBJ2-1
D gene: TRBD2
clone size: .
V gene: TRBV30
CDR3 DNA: TGTGCCTGGACCCCTGGGGCTAGCGGGAGAGGCAATGAGCAGTTCTTC
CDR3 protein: CAWTPGASGRGNEQFF

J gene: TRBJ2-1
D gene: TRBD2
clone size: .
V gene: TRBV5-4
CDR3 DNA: TGTGCCAGCAGCCGAGGACTAGCGGGAGGCGGTGAGCAGTTCTTC
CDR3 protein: CASSRGLAGGGEQFF